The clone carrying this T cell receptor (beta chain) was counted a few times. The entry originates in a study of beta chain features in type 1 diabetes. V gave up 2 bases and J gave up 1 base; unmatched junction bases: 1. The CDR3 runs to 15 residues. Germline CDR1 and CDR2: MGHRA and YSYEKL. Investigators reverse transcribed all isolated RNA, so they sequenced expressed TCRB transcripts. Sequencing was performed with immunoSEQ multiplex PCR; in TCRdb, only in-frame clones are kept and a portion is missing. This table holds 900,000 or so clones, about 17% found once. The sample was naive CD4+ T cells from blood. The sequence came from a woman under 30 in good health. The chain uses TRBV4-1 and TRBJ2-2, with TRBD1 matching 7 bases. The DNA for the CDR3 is TGCGCCAGCAGCCAAAGACAGGGGAACACCGGGGAGCTGTTTTTT. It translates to CASSQRQGNTGELFF.